Listed below are T cell receptor beta chains from one sample, sequenced in a study of blood T cell repertoires in COVID-19. TCRdb's copy holds only in-frame clones and misses some; the assay was immunoSEQ multiplex PCR. There are around 120,000 clones in the sample; around 81% occur only once, and about 9.5% lies in the top ten. Material for sequencing was peripheral blood. These receptors originate from a man aged 35 to 55 with active or convalescent COVID-19. Each CDR3 is given with its conserved first and last residue. Each record gives: clone size, V gene, D gene, J gene, CDR3 DNA, CDR3 protein. The D gene is left open where the match is weak. For some rows the clone size is stated as once, few or many, or as a class when expanded; others skip it.

once	TRBV7-2	TRBD2	TRBJ2-3	TGTGCCAGCAGCTTAGCAGCGGGAGGGGGTAGCACAGATACGCAGTATTTT	CASSLAAGGGSTDTQYF
.	TRBV5-1	.	TRBJ1-1	TGCGCCAGCAGTCCGTCAGGGAACACTGAAGCTTTCTTT	CASSPSGNTEAFF
many	TRBV5-4	.	TRBJ2-4	TGTGCCAGCAGTTACCTTAGGGGGTTCACCCCCCAAAACATTCAGTACTTC	CASSYLRGFTPQNIQYF
.	TRBV28	.	TRBJ1-2	TGTGCCAGCAGTTTACTCGGGGGGGAAGGCTACACCTTC	CASSLLGGEGYTF
few	TRBV6-5	.	TRBJ2-7	TGTGCCAGCATGAGGGCCTACGAGCAGTACTTC	CASMRAYEQYF
.	TRBV27	.	TRBJ2-4	TGTGCCAGCGGGCGATGGGAAAACATTCAGTACTTC	CASGRWENIQYF
.	TRBV5-1	.	TRBJ2-2	TGCGCCAGCAGCCTTTCGGGACTGGAGCTGTTTTTT	CASSLSGLELFF
.	TRBV11-2	.	TRBJ1-6	TGTGCCAGCAGCCTTACCGCCCAGGTGAATTCACCCCTCCACTTT	CASSLTAQVNSPLHF
.	TRBV2	.	TRBJ2-5	TGTGCCAGCAGTTTGTTAAGGACAGCCAACCAAGAGACCCAGTACTTC	CASSLLRTANQETQYF
.	TRBV5-1	.	TRBJ2-7	TGCGCCAGCAGCTTGGGGGACACAGATAGCTACGAGCAGTACTTC	CASSLGDTDSYEQYF
.	TRBV11-2	TRBD1	TRBJ1-3	TGTGCCAGCAGCTTAGTCAGGGGGAACTCTGGAAACACCATATATTTT	CASSLVRGNSGNTIYF
.	TRBV10-1	.	TRBJ1-2	TGCGCCAGCAGACTGGCGGCGGGCTACACCTTC	CASRLAAGYTF
few	TRBV7-2	.	TRBJ1-2	TGTGCCAGCAGCTTAGTGGCAGGGGCCAACTATGGCTACACCTTC	CASSLVAGANYGYTF
.	TRBV30	.	TRBJ2-2	TGTGCCTGGACAATGCCCGACAGAAACACCGGGGAGCTGTTTTTT	CAWTMPDRNTGELFF
.	TRBV10-3	.	TRBJ1-1	TGTGCCATCAGTCAGGGTAGGTGGACTGAAGCTTTCTTT	CAISQGRWTEAFF
many	TRBV7-2	.	TRBJ2-7	TGTGCCAGCAGCTTAAATGTTTCGCGTCCCACCTACGAGCAGTACTTC	CASSLNVSRPTYEQYF
.	TRBV6-2/TRBV6-3	.	TRBJ1-5	TGTGCCAGCAGCCGAGGGGGATTAGGCAATCAGCCCCAGCATTTT	CASSRGGLGNQPQHF
.	TRBV10-2	.	TRBJ1-2	TGCGCCAGCAGTCCCGGAGGAGCCGCGGCAGGCTACACCTTC	CASSPGGAAAGYTF
.	TRBV7-2	.	TRBJ2-6	TGTGCCAGCAGCCCCCCCACGCGACAGATCTCTGGGGCCAACGTCCTGACTTTC	CASSPPTRQISGANVLTF
once	TRBV5-4	.	TRBJ2-7	TGTGCCAGCAGCCCGCGTGGGGGCCGCACCGACGAGCAGTACTTC	CASSPRGGRTDEQYF
.	TRBV6-5	.	TRBJ2-7	TGTGCCAGCAGTTACTCAGGGGACGAGCAGTACTTC	CASSYSGDEQYF
few	TRBV11-2	.	TRBJ2-1	TGTGCCAGCAGGGAGCCCGGGTACGGGAATGAGCAGTTCTTC	CASREPGYGNEQFF
few	TRBV10-2	.	TRBJ1-5	TGCGCCAGCAGTGAGACCACAAATCAGCCCCAGCATTTT	CASSETTNQPQHF
once	TRBV5-6	TRBD1	TRBJ2-2	TGTGCCAGCAGCTTCCAGGGGGTGTTGCGCCGGGAGCTGTTTTTT	CASSFQGVLRRELFF
.	TRBV3-1/TRBV3-2	TRBD2	TRBJ2-5	TGTGCCAGCAGCCATTCGGGGGGAGAGACCCAGTACTTC	CASSHSGGETQYF
few	TRBV14	.	TRBJ1-2	TGTGCCAGCAGCCAAGCTCGGAGCTATGGCTACACCTTC	CASSQARSYGYTF
.	TRBV6-1	TRBD2	TRBJ2-2	TGTGCCAGCAGTGGGGCTCGCGGGGGGGTCGCCGGGGAGCTGTTTTTT	CASSGARGGVAGELFF
.	TRBV27	TRBD1	TRBJ1-1	TGTGCCAGCACTCCTCGGGACAGATACACTGAAGCTTTCTTT	CASTPRDRYTEAFF
.	TRBV6-5	TRBD1	TRBJ1-1	TGTGCCAGCAGCCTAACTACAGGGGCTACTGAAGCTTTCTTT	CASSLTTGATEAFF
.	TRBV6-5	TRBD1	TRBJ1-1	TGTGCCAGTAGCCTGACAGGGCCCAACACTGAAGCTTTCTTT	CASSLTGPNTEAFF
few	TRBV30	.	TRBJ1-6	TGTGCCTGTGCGTCGACCAGGGATTCACCCCTCCACTTT	CACASTRDSPLHF
once	TRBV6-5	TRBD2	TRBJ2-1	TGTGCCAGCAGGACCCCTAGCGGGGGGTATAATGAGCAGTTCTTC	CASRTPSGGYNEQFF
.	TRBV6-2/TRBV6-3	.	TRBJ1-2	TGTGCCAGCTGCCCTGATTTGGGGCTGGTGAATGGCTACACCTTC	CASCPDLGLVNGYTF
.	TRBV7-3	TRBD1	TRBJ2-7	TGTGCCAGCAGCTTAACAGGGGGCCCCGCCTACGAGCAGTACTTC	CASSLTGGPAYEQYF
.	TRBV3-1/TRBV3-2	.	TRBJ1-6	TGTGCCAGCAGCCAGCGAGACATCGATTCACCCCTCCACTTT	CASSQRDIDSPLHF
.	TRBV4-2	TRBD2	TRBJ2-5	TGTGCCAGCAGCCAAGATCCCCTGGCGGTGGGGACTAAAGAGACCCAGTACTTC	CASSQDPLAVGTKETQYF
.	TRBV28	TRBD1	TRBJ1-2	TGTGCCAGCAGTTTATCACAGGGGGGGAAAGGCTACACCTTC	CASSLSQGGKGYTF
.	TRBV19	.	TRBJ2-5	TGTGCCAGTAGCCCAGGAGGGGAGCCAAAGTACTTC	CASSPGGEPKYF
.	TRBV18	TRBD1	TRBJ2-3	TGTGCCAGCTCACCACCGGGACAGGGAGGAGATACGCAGTATTTT	CASSPPGQGGDTQYF
.	TRBV7-2	TRBD1	TRBJ2-7	TGTGCCAGTCGGGGACAGGCCTCCCACGAGCAGTACTTC	CASRGQASHEQYF
.	TRBV6-5	.	TRBJ1-3	TGTGCCAGCAGTTACCGAGACACCTCTGGAAACACCATATATTTT	CASSYRDTSGNTIYF
.	TRBV3-1/TRBV3-2	TRBD2	TRBJ2-2	TGTGCCAGCAGCCAAGGGACTAGCGGGGGAACCGGGGAGCTGTTTTTT	CASSQGTSGGTGELFF
.	TRBV7-6	TRBD1	TRBJ1-1	TGTGCCAGCAGCTCGGGACAGGGTGGGGTGTATGACACTGAAGCTTTCTTT	CASSSGQGGVYDTEAFF
.	TRBV15	.	TRBJ1-5	TGTGCCACCAGCAGAGATCGGGGGTATAGCAATCAGCCCCAGCATTTT	CATSRDRGYSNQPQHF
.	TRBV7-9	.	TRBJ2-1	TGTGCCAGCAGTTCAATTTTCGGGACAACCAATGAGCAGTTCTTC	CASSSIFGTTNEQFF
.	TRBV18	TRBD2	TRBJ2-4	TGTGCCAGCAGATCAGGCGGGGGGGCGGACATTCAGTACTTC	CASRSGGGADIQYF
.	TRBV2	.	TRBJ1-3	TGTGCCAGCAGTGTTTCCAGCTCTGGAAACACCATATATTTT	CASSVSSSGNTIYF
.	TRBV24-1	.	TRBJ1-1	TGTGCCACCAGTGAGCGCGGGACGATGGGAGCTTTCTTT	CATSERGTMGAFF
.	TRBV28	TRBD1	TRBJ1-1	TGTGCCAGCAGTCAAAACAGGGGGCGCAGTGAAGCTTTCTTT	CASSQNRGRSEAFF
.	TRBV27	.	TRBJ2-5	TGTGCCAGCAGTTTAACCAGGGTCGAGCAAGAGACCCAGTACTTC	CASSLTRVEQETQYF